This T cell receptor beta chain was sequenced for a study of blood T cell repertoires in COVID-19 (dated by TCRdb to the early 2020s). Concerning the study at large: Samples covering the acute and convalescent phases of COVID-19 were provided by collaborators in the United States, Italy and Spain. The prospective study material was composed of cDNA or gDNA derived from T cells, B-cell-depleted T cells, or PBMCs. The samples were drawn from two sources: the first 160 participants of the ongoing ImmuneRACE study, and over 950 subjects contributed by 6 global collaborators. The repertoires were released in a freely available public database meant as a resource for research on the immune response to SARS-CoV-2. Where available, HLA class I and class II types were taken from metadata supplied by the sample provider and were not determined by assay-based typing. Sample metadata almost always included a de-identified subject ID, COVID-19 status, age in years and sex. Deeply sampled blood TCRbeta repertoires from subjects exposed to, actively infected with, or recovered from COVID-19 were included in the dataset. Study-level results and caveats: The amount of clinical and demographic metadata varied by source and participant and was provided uncurated.

TCRbeta CDR3 regions were amplified from genomic DNA using the immunoSEQ Assay, a bias-controlled multiplex PCR. In the original analysis: The number of nucleated cells in each sample was estimated from the amplification of reference gene primers within the assay. Sequence reads were collapsed and filtered to measure the absolute abundance of every unique TCRbeta CDR3 rearrangement. Productive Simpson clonality was computed per sample as the square root of Simpson's diversity index over productive rearrangements. TCRdb took over this immuneACCESS table, retaining in-frame rearrangements with V and J assigned. Such tables are incomplete; in checked studies, under half of the missing clones stem from an unresolved V gene, and the remainder is unexplained. V, J and clone size reflect that table, while D and trimming were determined from the DNA. For this sample the table gives about 160,000 clones, of which approximately 73% were detected only once. Of the sample, approximately 3.7% falls within the top ten clones.

Collaborating institutions collected whole blood in K2EDTA tubes following their own protocols. For TCRbeta analysis, collaborator samples were shipped as frozen whole blood, as isolated PBMCs, or as DNA extracted from either sample type. For this clone: No cognate antigen has been identified for it. No base-level quality is on record; no much larger clone is a single base apart.

V is clipped by 0 bases and J by 3 bases, and the sequence between their germline boundaries is 9 bases long. The germline V gene encodes CDR1 SGHRS and CDR2 YFSETQ. The CDR3 has 14 amino acids, counting the end cysteine and phenylalanine. Just the 42-base CDR3 DNA is kept, in frame starting at base 1. The source of this sequence is a woman of 80 years or more with acute or convalescent COVID-19. Sequenced sample: peripheral blood. The chain uses TRBV5-1 and TRBJ1-2; the D gene lacks a confident call. The CDR3 protein: CASSLVGLDYGYTF. The DNA sequence is TGCGCCAGCAGCTTGGTCGGGTTGGACTATGGCTACACCTTC.